These T cell receptor beta chains were read from a single sample in a study of blood T cell repertoires in COVID-19. Profiling relied on immunoSEQ multiplex PCR, and the TCRdb table lists in-frame clones only, not all of them. The sample holds 200,000 to 300,000 clones, about 83% seen once. Material for sequencing was peripheral blood. Receptor source: a man aged 45-65 years with acute or convalescent COVID-19. Both conserved end residues are part of each CDR3. The order of the fields is CDR3 length, V gene, clone size, J gene, D gene, CDR3 protein, CDR3 DNA. A D gene is named only where the DNA matches it firmly. Rows give clone size only sometimes, using once, few, many, or a class for an expanded clone.

>14|TRBV10-1|NA|TRBJ2-1|TRBD1
CASRPGQGAGEQFF
TGCGCCAGCAGACCGGGACAGGGGGCAGGGGAGCAGTTCTTC
>15|TRBV2|once|TRBJ2-5|TRBD2
CASALAGGPEETQYF
TGTGCCAGCGCCCTAGCGGGGGGGCCTGAGGAGACCCAGTACTTC
>16|TRBV25-1|NA|TRBJ1-1|NA
CASSGGGTGSGTEAFF
TGTGCCAGCAGTGGAGGTGGAACAGGGAGTGGTACTGAAGCTTTCTTT
>15|TRBV6-1|NA|TRBJ1-2|NA
CASSDGVNTHYGYTF
TGTGCCAGCAGTGACGGGGTAAATACCCACTATGGCTACACCTTC
>14|TRBV11-3|NA|TRBJ2-5|NA
CASSINRNQETQYF
TGTGCCAGCAGTATAAACAGGAACCAAGAGACCCAGTACTTC
>14|TRBV10-3|NA|TRBJ1-1|NA
CAISVRESDTEAFF
TGTGCCATCAGCGTCAGGGAATCCGACACTGAAGCTTTCTTT
>14|TRBV27|NA|TRBJ2-1|NA
CASSLYRSYNEQFF
TGTGCCAGCAGTTTGTACAGGTCCTACAATGAGCAGTTCTTC
>15|TRBV5-4|NA|TRBJ2-5|TRBD1
CASSLVAGGEETQYF
TGTGCCAGCAGCTTGGTTGCAGGGGGCGAAGAGACCCAGTACTTC
>15|TRBV5-6|NA|TRBJ2-7|TRBD1
CASSPHMTGGHEQYF
TGTGCCAGCAGCCCACACATGACAGGGGGTCACGAGCAGTACTTC
>14|TRBV6-5|once|TRBJ2-3|TRBD1
CASSLQGATDTQYF
TGTGCCAGCAGTCTCCAGGGGGCCACAGATACGCAGTATTTT
>16|TRBV27|NA|TRBJ2-7|TRBD2
CASSPILAGGRRRQYF
TGTGCCAGCAGTCCGATCCTTGCGGGAGGGCGTCGACGGCAGTACTTC
>15|TRBV19|once|TRBJ2-1|TRBD1
CASSPGQGLHNEQFF
TGTGCCAGTAGCCCGGGACAGGGTTTGCACAATGAGCAGTTCTTC
>15|TRBV28|few|TRBJ2-7|NA
CASSLGSAGTYEQYF
TGTGCCAGCAGTTTAGGGTCCGCAGGCACCTACGAGCAGTACTTC
>16|TRBV5-1|NA|TRBJ1-1|NA
CASTANGLGGGTEAFF
TGCGCCAGCACCGCTAATGGCCTGGGGGGTGGCACTGAAGCTTTCTTT
>14|TRBV5-6|NA|TRBJ2-7|TRBD1
CASSRWTGSYEQYF
TGTGCCAGCAGCCGGTGGACAGGCTCCTACGAGCAGTACTTC
>12|TRBV9|NA|TRBJ2-4|TRBD1
CASSDRGNIQYF
TGTGCCAGCAGTGACAGGGGCAACATTCAGTACTTC
>14|TRBV29-1|NA|TRBJ1-1|NA
CSGGAGGGRAEAFF
TGCAGCGGTGGGGCTGGCGGAGGGCGGGCTGAAGCTTTCTTT
>14|TRBV11-1|once|TRBJ1-1|NA
CASSLTGSNTEAFF
TGTGCCAGCAGCTTAACAGGGTCGAACACTGAAGCTTTCTTT
>18|TRBV11-3|NA|TRBJ1-3|TRBD1
CASSSRDRGRGTGNTIYF
TGTGCCAGCAGCTCGCGGGACAGGGGGCGCGGAACTGGAAACACCATATATTTT
>18|TRBV30|NA|TRBJ2-7|NA
CAWRHYGTPLAGSNEQYF
TGTGCCTGGAGGCACTACGGAACCCCATTGGCGGGGAGTAACGAGCAGTACTTC
>15|TRBV18|once|TRBJ2-3|NA
CASSPRGAFTDTQYF
TGTGCCAGCTCACCCCGCGGGGCGTTCACAGATACGCAGTATTTT
>17|TRBV3-1/TRBV3-2|few|TRBJ2-5|TRBD2
CASSRLGGGLSLETQYF
TGTGCCAGCAGCCGCCTTGGGGGGGGTCTTTCGCTTGAGACCCAGTACTTC
>17|TRBV6-6|NA|TRBJ2-1|NA
CASSHYPPSQTSSEQFF
TGTGCCAGCAGTCATTACCCCCCCTCTCAAACATCGTCTGAGCAGTTCTTC
>18|TRBV7-6|NA|TRBJ2-1|TRBD2
CASSLGVASSGLYNEQFF
TGTGCCAGCAGCTTAGGGGTCGCTTCTAGCGGATTATACAATGAGCAGTTCTTC
>16|TRBV6-5|NA|TRBJ2-1|NA
CASSYGVGLGYNEQFF
TGTGCCAGCAGTTACGGAGTTGGACTGGGCTACAATGAGCAGTTCTTC
>14|TRBV7-9|NA|TRBJ1-2|NA
CASSPTWQGHGYTF
TGTGCCAGCAGCCCTACCTGGCAGGGCCATGGCTACACCTTC
>18|TRBV7-9|NA|TRBJ2-7|TRBD2
CASSSYGASSGRSYEQYF
TGTGCCAGCAGCTCGTACGGAGCGTCTAGCGGGAGATCTTACGAGCAGTACTTC
>14|TRBV7-3|NA|TRBJ2-1|NA
CASSFGGSYNEQFF
TGTGCCAGCAGCTTCGGGGGATCCTACAATGAGCAGTTCTTC
>14|TRBV4-1|NA|TRBJ2-7|NA
CASSPMVGQYEQYF
TGCGCCAGCAGCCCCATGGTGGGGCAATACGAGCAGTACTTC
>15|TRBV7-2|NA|TRBJ2-1|TRBD2
CASSLYREGYNEQFF
TGTGCCAGCAGCTTATACCGGGAGGGGTACAATGAGCAGTTCTTC
>14|TRBV11-1|NA|TRBJ1-1|NA
CASSLASSTTEAFF
TGTGCCAGCAGCTTAGCGAGCTCCACGACTGAAGCTTTCTTT
>15|TRBV28|NA|TRBJ1-1|TRBD1
CASSSGTALNTEAFF
TGTGCCAGCAGTTCCGGGACAGCATTAAACACTGAAGCTTTCTTT